This passage covers 14 T cell receptor beta chains from one sample sequenced in a study of metastatic and nonmetastatic thyroid tumors. No treatment had been given to any patient before thyroid surgery. Using MiXCR, TCRdb reanalyzed the PCR reads. Of 30,000 to 40,000 clones in the sample, about 15% were seen once. Sequencing was carried out using blood. These receptor sequences come from a male donor with papillary thyroid cancer or a benign thyroid nodule (not recorded which). Some clones in this sample may be carry-over from other donors' samples.

This clone appeared many times. The rearrangement uses TRBV30 and TRBJ1-6; 9 nucleotides line up with TRBD1. CDR3 size: 13 residues. CDR1 is GTSNPN, CDR2 SVGIG, per germline (reference sequence). The trim removed 4 bases at V and 10 bases at J, leaving 5 bases unmatched. The CDR3 loop reads CAWKGQGKSPLHF. The CDR3 coding sequence is TGTGCCTGGAAGGGACAGGGAAAATCACCCCTCCACTTT.

This clone was detected ten times or more. The chain has TRBV10-2 and TRBJ2-7; D call uncertain. V gave up 6 bases and J gave up 4 bases, with 10 bases separating them. In germline, CDR1 is WSHSY, CDR2 SAAADI. This CDR3 comprises 12 residues. In nucleotides, the CDR3 is TGCGCCAGCAGGAACGGGCGGTACGAGCAGTACTTC. Translation gives CASRNGRYEQYF.

This clone occurred a few times. The chain couples TRBV28 to TRBJ1-2, with D perhaps matching TRBD1 (5 bases). Trimming took off 5 bases at V and 4 bases at J, with 17 bases between the two ends. From germline, CDR1 is MDHEN and CDR2 SYDVKM. This CDR3 is built from 15 residues. The CDR3 spells CASSLTWGRVYGYTF. CDR3 DNA: TGTGCCAGCAGTCTCACGTGGGGCAGAGTCTATGGCTACACCTTC.

Of note for this clone: One junction end does not reproduce the germline sequence, and a read error may be involved. The chain combines TRBV4-1 with TRBJ1-6; D remains ambiguous. Germline V CDR1 and CDR2: MGHRA, YSYEKL. The CDR3 runs to 15 residues. CDR3 nucleotide sequence: TGCGCCAGCAGCCAGGAATGGTCCTATAATTCACCCATCCACTTT. Its protein product is CASSQEWSYNSPIHF.

A remark on this clone: This clone may be a read error of a much larger clone one base away. At the DNA level, this CDR3 is encoded by other sequences in the same sample as well. The chain links TRBV6-1 to TRBJ2-3, with 11 bases aligning to TRBD2. The CDR3 has 15 residues. Per the germline V gene, CDR1 is MNHNS and CDR2 is SASEGT. Trimming took 10 bases from V and 12 from J; bases not matched to a gene: 18. The CDR3 sequence: CATLSGRAGTDTQYF. CDR3 coding DNA: TGTGCCACCCTTAGCGGGAGGGCTGGCACAGACACTCAGTATTTT.

This clone was seen many times. The chain couples TRBV6-5 to TRBJ1-2; no firm D call. Trimming removed 4 bases from V and 8 bases from J, with 20 bases in between. Germline V gene sequence: CDR1 MNHEY, CDR2 SVGAGI. The CDR3 loop spans 15 amino acids. The CDR3 loop reads CASSSPPPLAVGYTF. The CDR3 DNA reads TGTGCCAGCAGTTCTCCCCCGCCGTTGGCAGTCGGCTACACCTTC.

This clone has at least ten counts. This chain links TRBV27 with TRBJ2-1, with 8 nucleotides matching TRBD2. Germline assignment: CDR1 MNHEY and CDR2 SMNVEV (reference sequence). Germline trimming cut 7 bases from V and 0 bases from J; bases unmatched to any gene: 2. The CDR3 totals 14 residues. The CDR3 sequence: CASKRGGSYNEQFF. CDR3 bases: TGTGCCAGCAAACGGGGGGGCTCCTACAATGAGCAGTTCTTC.

This clone was seen many times. This chain uses TRBV27 with TRBJ2-7; no clear D. The CDR3 sequence is 13 residues long. V lost 5 bases and J lost 2, with 10 bases in between. From germline, CDR1 is MNHEY and CDR2 SMNVEV (reference sequence). The CDR3 bases are TGTGCCAGCAGTAGAGGAAGCACCTACGAGCAGTACTTC. Its protein product is CASSRGSTYEQYF.

This clone was seen more than once but under ten times. CDR3 DNA sequence: TGTGCCAGCTCACCTAACACCGGGGAGCTGTTTTTT. Its translation is CASSPNTGELFF. V usage is TRBV18 and J usage is TRBJ2-2, with D unclear. There are 12 residues in the CDR3. Germline V lookup: CDR1 KGHSH, CDR2 LQKENI. V was pared by 3 bases and J by 2 bases, with 1 base between.

The rearrangement uses TRBV6-2 or TRBV6-3 and TRBJ2-1; D may be TRBD2 (7 bases). The germline CDR1 and CDR2 sequences are MNHEY and SVGEGT. This CDR3 has 22 residues. V was pared by 1 base and J by 2 bases, with 30 bases between. This CDR3 is CASSYLLGGVGGGATTYNEQFF. In nucleotides, the CDR3 is TGTGCCAGCAGTTACTTGTTGGGGGGCGTAGGCGGGGGCGCCACCACCTACAATGAGCAGTTCTTC.

Judged by abundance, this clone is medium-sized. The chain couples TRBV10-2 to TRBJ2-3; D is perhaps TRBD2 (5 bases). Germline loops: CDR1 WSHSY, CDR2 SAAADI. Between the trimmed V and J ends, which lost 7 bases and 4 bases, there was a span of 18 bases. This CDR3 contains 15 residues. CDR3 residues: CASTGIDPGADTQYF. The CDR3 DNA is TGCGCCAGCACCGGAATTGACCCCGGGGCAGATACGCAGTATTTT.

This clone was picked up many times. The chain has TRBV6-1 and TRBJ2-7, with 10 positions matching TRBD2. Germline V gene lookup returns CDR1 MNHNS and CDR2 SASEGT. The V and J ends lost 7 bases and 6 bases, in that order; junction bases with no gene match: 12. The length of the CDR3 is 15 residues. The CDR3 region has the DNA TGTGCCAGCACCGTGACTAGCGGGCCTATATCCGAGCAGTACTTC. Its translation is CASTVTSGPISEQYF.

This clone was picked up many times. The chain links TRBV25-1 to TRBJ1-4; 7 bases are a match to TRBD1. Germline V gene sequence: CDR1 MGHDK, CDR2 SYGVNS. This CDR3 region has 16 residues. The trim removed 4 bases at V and 0 bases at J, leaving 5 bases unmatched. In DNA, the CDR3 is TGTGCCAGCAGTGGGGGACAGTACTCAACTAATGAAAAACTGTTTTTT. This codes for CASSGGQYSTNEKLFF.

This clone was counted ten times or more. For the CDR3, the DNA is TGTGCCTGGAGCAACAGGGTCCCCTCTGAAGCTTTCTTT. Amino acid sequence: CAWSNRVPSEAFF. V and J are TRBV30 and TRBJ1-1; the D gene is possibly TRBD1 (6 bases). The V gene's germline CDR1 is GTSNPN and CDR2 SVGIG (reference sequence). The CDR3 covers 13 residues. Trimming left V 3 bases short and J 6 bases short, with 14 bases between.